One and the same sample provided the 25 T cell receptor beta chains below, sequenced in a study of T cells after yellow fever vaccination. TCRdb used MiXCR to reprocess the 5' RACE reads, holding one entry per CDR3 protein. The data show 500,000 to 700,000 distinct CDR3 sequences, 19% seen once. Source: PBMCs, taken 15 days after the yellow fever booster vaccination. All receptors derive from a man aged 25-45 years who received the YFV17D yellow fever vaccine.

This chain links TRBV20-1 with TRBJ2-5; possibly TRBD1 for D (6 bases). Germline CDR1 is DFQATT and CDR2 is SNEGSKA (reference sequence). Trimming removed 7 bases from V and 1 base from J, with 13 bases in between. The CDR3 runs to 13 residues. The CDR3: CSGARGPQETQYF. The CDR3 DNA follows: TGCAGTGGGGCCAGGGGCCCCCAAGAGACCCAGTACTTC.

The chain is built from TRBV20-1 and TRBJ2-7; 9 nucleotides align to TRBD2. CDR1 and CDR2 (germline): DFQATT, SNEGSKA (reference sequence). V shed 0 bases and J 5 bases; nucleotides not matched to a gene: 8. This CDR3 comprises 15 residues. The CDR3: CSARDLSGRPDEQYF. CDR3 in DNA: TGCAGTGCTAGAGATCTAAGCGGGAGGCCCGACGAGCAGTACTTC.

The chain recombines TRBV5-1 with TRBJ2-5; 10 bases map to TRBD2. Trimming cost V 3 bases and J 5 bases; bases outside gene matches: 10. Germline V lookup: CDR1 SGHRS, CDR2 YFSETQ. This CDR3 contains 16 residues. CDR3 sequence: CASSYEASGSVETQYF. The CDR3 DNA is TGCGCCAGCAGCTACGAGGCTAGCGGGAGTGTGGAGACCCAGTACTTC. Based on the CDR3 plus reference TRBV5-1 and TRBJ2-5, the full variable domain is KAGVTQTPRYLIKTRGQQVTLSCSPISGHRSVSWYQQTPGQGLQFLFEYFSETQRNKGNFPGRFSGRQFSNSRSEMNVSTLELGDSALYLCASSYEASGSVETQYFGPGTRLLVL.

The rearrangement links TRBV20-1 to TRBJ2-3; the D gene is possibly TRBD2 (5 bases). In germline, CDR1 is DFQATT, CDR2 SNEGSKA (reference sequence). The CDR3 extends over 13 amino acids. V was shortened by 3 bases and J by 6 bases, with 13 bases between the two germline ends. The chain's CDR3 is CSARDSRRDTQYF. The DNA for the CDR3 is TGCAGTGCTAGGGACTCCCGGCGGGATACGCAGTATTTT.

The chain has TRBV20-1 and TRBJ2-7; weak D call: TRBD1 (6 bases). The CDR3 totals 14 residues. Germline CDR1 is DFQATT and CDR2 is SNEGSKA (reference sequence). V lost 4 bases, J lost 0 bases, and 13 bases lay in between. The CDR3 DNA reads as TGCAGTGCTAAGCGACAGGCCCTCTCCTACGAGCAGTACTTC. It codes for CSAKRQALSYEQYF.

This clonotype occurred a few times. The chain recombines TRBV19 with TRBJ2-7, with a weak D call TRBD2 (7 bases). The CDR3 sequence is 13 residues long. CDR1 and CDR2 (germline): LNHDA, SQIVND (reference sequence). V lost 9 bases and J 2 bases, leaving 14 bases between the germline ends. CDR3 protein: CASRQAGAYEQYF. The CDR3, as DNA: TGTGCCAGCCGACAGGCGGGGGCCTACGAGCAGTACTTC. The full variable domain, rest sourced from reference TRBV19 and TRBJ2-7, is DGGITQSPKYLFRKEGQNVTLSCEQNLNHDAMYWYRQDPGQGLRLIYYSQIVNDFQKGDIAEGYSVSREKKESFPLTVTSAQKNPTAFYLCASRQAGAYEQYFGPGTRLTVT.

A few counts support this clonotype. The chain employs TRBV20-1 and TRBJ1-3; tentatively, D is TRBD1 (5 bases). Looked up from germline, CDR1 is DFQATT and CDR2 is SNEGSKA (reference sequence). Between the trimmed V and J ends, which lost 0 bases and 4 bases, there was a span of 10 bases. The CDR3 consists of 14 residues. CDR3: CSARDLGAGNTIYF. CDR3 DNA sequence: TGCAGTGCTAGAGATCTAGGGGCCGGAAACACCATATATTTT.

This clonotype occurred a few times. The chain carries TRBV7-9 and TRBJ2-7, with TRBD1 identical over 8 bases. Trimming removed 5 bases from V and 3 bases from J; junction bases left unmatched: 12. CDR3 length equals 16 residues. Per the germline V gene, CDR1 is SEHNR and CDR2 is FQNEAQ (reference sequence). The DNA of the CDR3 is TGTGCCAGCAGCGTTGGCCGGGACAGGTTCAACTACGAGCAGTACTTC. Translation: CASSVGRDRFNYEQYF.

The V and J genes are TRBV27 and TRBJ2-7; 12 nucleotides agree with TRBD1. Germline-derived CDR1 and CDR2 are MNHEY and SMNVEV (reference sequence). The CDR3 spans 12 residues. V dropped 8 bases and J dropped 5; count of bases not matched to a gene: 1. The CDR3 reads CASGTGGNEQYF. CDR3 DNA: TGTGCCAGCGGGACAGGGGGCAACGAGCAGTACTTC.

This clonotype was counted a few times. The chain couples TRBV11-3 to TRBJ2-3, with D possibly being TRBD1 (6 bases). V was shortened by 6 bases and J by 6 bases, with 22 bases between the two germline ends. CDR3 length: 16 residues. CDR1 and CDR2 from the germline V gene are SGHNT and YENEEA. CDR3 region: CASRGWTVRTTDTQYF. The DNA of the CDR3 is TGTGCCAGCAGGGGGTGGACAGTACGAACCACCGATACGCAGTATTTT.

Comments on this clonotype: Without the conserved terminal phenylalanine or tryptophan, this CDR3 likely stems from a read error. Because the CDR3's place on the DNA is in doubt, the DNA is left out and the CDR3 is given as listed by TCRdb. V and J are TRBV28 and TRBJ1-4; the table assigns TRBD1, which was not confirmed against the DNA. Germline V CDR1 and CDR2: MDHEN, SYDVKM. The CDR3 contains 14 residues when both ends are counted. The CDR3 loop is CASSTRDRVRPSAI.

This clonotype was observed a handful of times. V and J are TRBV7-9 and TRBJ2-1; 7 positions match TRBD2. Trimming cost V 4 bases and J 3 bases; bases outside gene matches: 12. CDR1 and CDR2 (germline): SEHNR, FQNEAQ (reference sequence). This CDR3 spans 17 amino acids. In DNA, the CDR3 is TGTGCCAGCAGCTGGGGAGTGGGCGGGGGAGGCTACAATGAGCAGTTCTTC. This gives the protein CASSWGVGGGGYNEQFF. The full variable domain, with the rest looked up from reference TRBV7-9 and TRBJ2-1, is DTGVSQNPRHKITKRGQNVTFRCDPISEHNRLYWYRQTLGQGPEFLTYFQNEAQLEKSRLLSDRFSAERPKGSFSTLEIQRTEQGDSAMYLCASSWGVGGGGYNEQFFGPGTRLTVL.

The chain links TRBV5-1 to TRBJ2-1; a weak D match, TRBD2 (6 bases). The V and J ends lost 2 bases and 2 bases respectively, with 14 bases between them. The CDR3 contains 16 residues. Germline loops: CDR1 SGHRS, CDR2 YFSETQ. In nucleotides, the CDR3 is TGCGCCAGCAGCTTCGATGAAGGAGGGACCTACAATGAGCAGTTCTTC. This sequence encodes CASSFDEGGTYNEQFF.

V gene TRBV5-1 combines with J gene TRBJ2-5; no firm D call. Germline V gene lookup returns CDR1 SGHRS and CDR2 YFSETQ. V was trimmed by 3 bases and J by 0 bases, leaving 9 bases between them. The CDR3 is 14 amino acids. The CDR3 sequence is CASSSTNNQETQYF. The CDR3 nucleotides are TGCGCCAGCAGCTCTACAAATAACCAAGAGACCCAGTACTTC.

This clonotype has just a few counts. The rearrangement joins TRBV5-1 to TRBJ2-1; the match to TRBD2 covers 7 bases. This CDR3 region has 15 residues. The germline V gene encodes CDR1 SGHRS and CDR2 YFSETQ. V was pared by 1 base and J by 8 bases, with 9 bases of the junction left unmatched. In DNA, the CDR3 is TGCGCCAGCAGCTTGTCTGGCGGGAGTATCGATGAGCAGTTCTTC. It yields the protein CASSLSGGSIDEQFF.

This clonotype was seen repeatedly, ten times or more. The chain combines TRBV6-2 or TRBV6-3 with TRBJ2-1; a weak D match, TRBD1 (6 bases). The CDR3 has 15 amino acids. The germline gives CDR1 MNHEY, CDR2 SVGEGT. V lost 5 bases and J 2 bases, leaving 13 bases between the germline ends. CDR3 in amino acids: CASSRTVSPYNEQFF. DNA of the CDR3: TGTGCCAGCAGTCGGACAGTAAGCCCCTACAATGAGCAGTTCTTC.

This clonotype was seen repeatedly, ten times or more. The CDR3 loop is CASSFQGGTYEQYF. The CDR3 bases are TGTGCCAGCAGTTTCCAGGGTGGAACCTACGAGCAGTACTTC. The gene calls are TRBV12-3 or TRBV12-4 and TRBJ2-7; perhaps TRBD1 as D (5 bases). The CDR3 is 14 amino acids. V shed 3 bases and J shed 2 bases, with 11 bases lying between them.

This sequence joins TRBV7-9 and TRBJ2-3, with a possible D match to TRBD1 (5 bases). V was cut by 5 bases and J by 2 bases, with 17 bases left in between. From germline, CDR1 is SEHNR and CDR2 FQNEAQ (reference sequence). This CDR3 has 16 amino acids. CDR3 in amino acids: CASSPGHLDYTDTQYF. The CDR3 DNA is TGTGCCAGCAGCCCCGGACACCTTGATTACACAGATACGCAGTATTTT.

This clonotype was picked up a small number of times. The rearrangement links TRBV15 to TRBJ2-7, with TRBD2 matching 8 bases. CDR3 length: 15 residues. In germline, CDR1 is LNHNV, CDR2 YYDKDF (reference sequence). V lost 4 bases, J lost 2 bases, and 7 bases stayed unmatched. CDR3 sequence (DNA): TGTGCCACCAGCATTCAAACTAGCGGTCCCTACGAGCAGTACTTC. As protein: CATSIQTSGPYEQYF.

Only a few counts were recorded for this clonotype. V and J are TRBV6-2 or TRBV6-3 and TRBJ2-2, with TRBD1 identical over 7 bases. The V gene's germline CDR1 is MNHEY and CDR2 SVGEGT. V trimming: 5 bases; J trimming: 1 base; junction bases outside the gene matches: 4. This CDR3 region has 15 residues. The CDR3, as DNA: TGTGCCAGCAGTAGAGACAGGGTGAACACCGGGGAGCTGTTTTTT. It is translated as CASSRDRVNTGELFF.

The rearrangement uses TRBV7-2 and TRBJ2-4, with a possible D match to TRBD1 (6 bases). Trimming cost V 5 bases and J 2 bases, with 13 bases left between them. This CDR3 region has 15 residues. Germline lookup yields CDR1 SGHTA and CDR2 FQGNSA. CDR3 coding DNA: TGTGCCAGCAGCAAAGTACAGGGCCCCAAAAACATTCAGTACTTC. Translating gives CASSKVQGPKNIQYF.

The V gene is TRBV20-1, the J gene TRBJ2-7; perhaps TRBD1 as D (5 bases). CDR3 length equals 12 residues. Germline-derived CDR1 and CDR2 are DFQATT and SNEGSKA (reference sequence). V was clipped by 3 bases and J by 9 bases, with 15 bases between them. CDR3 in amino acids: CSASDGAWGQYF. CDR3 bases: TGCAGTGCTAGTGATGGGGCGTGGGGGCAGTACTTC.

This clonotype showed up just a few times. CDR3 sequence reads: CASSVAPGLGAGAAYEQYF. The DNA for the CDR3 is TGTGCCAGCAGCGTAGCTCCGGGACTCGGAGCGGGGGCCGCCTACGAGCAGTACTTC. This chain joins TRBV9 and TRBJ2-7, with 8 bases lining up with TRBD2. CDR3 size: 19 residues. CDR1 and CDR2 from the germline V gene are SGDLS and YYNGEE. With V trimmed by 0 bases and J by 2 bases, 16 bases remained unmatched.

The rearrangement uses TRBV4-3 and TRBJ2-1; 8 bases map to TRBD2. This CDR3 is 15 amino acids long. Germline loops: CDR1 LGHNA, CDR2 YSLEER. Losses at the gene ends were 3 bases for V and 15 bases for J; bases not matched to a gene: 16. CDR3 protein: CASSQGFSGNPPPFF. CDR3 coding DNA: TGCGCCAGCAGCCAGGGTTTTAGCGGGAATCCCCCCCCGTTCTTC.

The chain carries TRBV5-1 and TRBJ1-4, with D unresolved. Trimming took off 1 base at V and 0 bases at J, with 4 bases between the two ends. Germline CDR1 and CDR2: SGHRS and YFSETQ. The CDR3 runs 14 residues. The CDR3 DNA reads TGCGCCAGCAGCTTGATGTCAACTAATGAAAAACTGTTTTTT. Its translation: CASSLMSTNEKLFF.